A single sample gave rise to the 24 T cell receptor beta chains below, sequenced in a study of radiotherapy plus CTLA-4 blockade in lung cancer. The protocol was immunoSEQ multiplex PCR, while the TCRdb copy is restricted to in-frame clones and leaves out a portion. The table lists some 32,000 clones, approximately 80% of them singletons. Sequencing was performed on peripheral blood, taken from a patient treated with radiotherapy plus ipilimumab. These receptors came from a human donor with non-small cell lung cancer that progressed on radiotherapy plus ipilimumab.

As regards this clone: This CDR3 is missing its conserved last phenylalanine or tryptophan, likely due to a read error. The DNA is omitted, as the CDR3 cannot be located on it reliably, and the CDR3 follows TCRdb's listing. The V call is TRBV6-5, the J call TRBJ1-2; no DNA check was done on the table's D call, TRBD1. The CDR3 has 12 amino acids, counting both end residues. The germline V gene encodes CDR1 MNHEY and CDR2 SVGAGI. The CDR3 spells CASSYSGGTPHI.

The rearrangement joins TRBV6-1 to TRBJ2-2, with D perhaps matching TRBD2 (5 bases). The CDR3 runs 15 residues. The V end lost 1 base, the J end lost 1 base, and 7 bases lay between the germline ends. Germline-derived CDR1 and CDR2 are MNHNS and SASEGT. For the CDR3, the DNA is TGTGCCAGCAGTGAAGGCGGGCAGAACACCGGGGAGCTGTTTTTT. Translated: CASSEGGQNTGELFF.

The rearrangement links TRBV9 to TRBJ1-6; D is perhaps TRBD1 (6 bases). V dropped 4 bases and J dropped 5 bases, with 19 bases sitting between them. From germline, CDR1 is SGDLS and CDR2 YYNGEE. This CDR3 region has 17 residues. The CDR3 region has the DNA TGTGCCAGCAGCCCCAGTGAAGGGGGATCAGATAATTCACCCCTCCACTTT. This translates into CASSPSEGGSDNSPLHF.

This chain uses TRBV5-4 with TRBJ2-3, with D possibly being TRBD2 (5 bases). The CDR3 is made up of 13 amino acids. V was trimmed by 4 bases and J by 3 bases, leaving 9 bases between them. The germline CDR1 and CDR2 sequences are SGHNT and YYREEE (reference sequence). The CDR3 here is CASSAGLTDTQYF. The CDR3 nucleotides are TGTGCCAGCAGCGCAGGACTGACAGATACGCAGTATTTT.

This sequence joins TRBV9 and TRBJ2-5, with D tentatively TRBD2 (6 bases). The tail of the sequence fits TRBJ2-7 better, so the J call may be wrong. Germline CDR1 and CDR2: SGDLS and YYNGEE. The CDR3 is 14 residues long. CDR3 DNA sequence: TGTGCCAGCAGCGTAGGGCCCGGGACTGGCGAGCAGTACTTC. This translates into CASSVGPGTGEQYF.

The V gene is TRBV6-5, the J gene TRBJ1-2; D is perhaps TRBD1 (5 bases). CDR1 and CDR2 (germline): MNHEY, SVGAGI. V was clipped by 6 bases and J by 7 bases, with 15 bases between them. The CDR3 is made up of 13 amino acids. CDR3 amino acids: CASRGSGGGGYTF. CDR3 bases: TGTGCCAGCAGGGGATCGGGGGGTGGTGGCTACACCTTC.

Note on this clone: The sample carries other DNA sequences with the same CDR3. The chain carries TRBV27 and TRBJ2-1; tentatively, D is TRBD2 (6 bases). V was cut by 3 bases and J by 6 bases, with 6 bases left in between. The length of the CDR3 is 12 residues. Germline CDR1 is MNHEY and CDR2 is SMNVEV (reference sequence). CDR3 nucleotide sequence: TGTGCCAGCAGTTTGGGGGGCAATGAGCAGTTCTTC. Translated: CASSLGGNEQFF.

This clone was picked up one time. This sequence joins TRBV7-3 and TRBJ1-2; TRBD1 is a possible D gene (5 bases). The CDR3 sequence is 15 residues long. Germline V gene lookup returns CDR1 SGHTA and CDR2 FQGTGA. The V gene lost 2 bases and the J gene lost 4 bases, with 14 bases spanning the gap. The CDR3 coding sequence is TGTGCCAGCAGCTTAGACCAGTGGGGGGGCTATGGCTACACCTTC. Translated, it gives CASSLDQWGGYGYTF.

About this clone: Different DNA sequences within this sample yield the same CDR3. The V and J genes are TRBV6-5 and TRBJ1-1, with 7 positions matching TRBD1. Germline-derived CDR1 and CDR2 are MNHEY and SVGAGI. The CDR3 has 14 amino acids. J lost 1 base, V lost 7 bases, and 6 bases had no gene match. The DNA for the CDR3 is TGTGCCAGCATGACAGGGCTAGAGAACACTGAAGCTTTCTTT. Protein product: CASMTGLENTEAFF.

The chain combines TRBV7-3 with TRBJ2-1; D perhaps matches TRBD2 (7 bases). CDR1 is SGHTA and CDR2 is FQGTGA in the germline V gene. This CDR3 is 16 amino acids long. Trimming took off 0 bases at V and 5 bases at J, with 14 bases between the two ends. The chain's CDR3 is CASSLTRGGGNNEQFF. The CDR3 coding sequence is TGTGCCAGCAGCTTAACGAGAGGGGGGGGCAACAATGAGCAGTTCTTC.

The rearrangement uses TRBV2 and TRBJ1-4; tentative D call: TRBD1 (5 bases). V dropped 7 bases and J dropped 0 bases, with 15 bases sitting between them. The CDR3 length is 16 residues. Germline lookup yields CDR1 SNHLY and CDR2 FYNNEI. CDR3 sequence: CASTKRGFATNEKLFF. The CDR3, as DNA: TGTGCCAGCACCAAACGGGGGTTTGCAACTAATGAAAAACTGTTTTTT. Together with reference TRBV2 and TRBJ1-4, the CDR3 gives the full variable domain: EPEVTQTPSHQVTQMGQEVILRCVPISNHLYFYWYRQILGQKVEFLVSFYNNEISEKSEIFDDQFSVERPDGSNFTLKIRSTKLEDSAMYFCASTKRGFATNEKLFFGSGTQLSVL.

Note on this clone: Other DNA sequences within the sample encode an identical CDR3. This chain links TRBV2 with TRBJ2-1, with 9 bases aligning to TRBD2. CDR3 length equals 14 residues. Germline V CDR1 and CDR2: SNHLY, FYNNEI. The junction had 6 bases not matched to a gene; V was cut back by 8 bases and J by 4 bases. This chain's CDR3 is CASAAGGPYNEQFF. The CDR3 coding sequence is TGTGCCAGCGCAGCGGGGGGCCCGTACAATGAGCAGTTCTTC. Together with reference TRBV2 and TRBJ2-1, the CDR3 gives the full variable domain: EPEVTQTPSHQVTQMGQEVILRCVPISNHLYFYWYRQILGQKVEFLVSFYNNEISEKSEIFDDQFSVERPDGSNFTLKIRSTKLEDSAMYFCASAAGGPYNEQFFGPGTRLTVL.

There are a few counts of this clone. The chain employs TRBV29-1 and TRBJ1-2, with 8 bases lining up with TRBD1. V trimming: 7 bases; J trimming: 3 bases; junction bases outside the gene matches: 7. Germline V gene data show CDR1 as SQVTM and CDR2 as ANQGSEA. This CDR3 has 13 residues. The CDR3 spells CSAMTGVDYGYTF. DNA of the CDR3: TGCAGCGCCATGACAGGGGTCGACTATGGCTACACCTTC.

V gene TRBV7-9 combines with J gene TRBJ2-1; 8 bases agree with TRBD1. The J segment lost 5 bases and the V segment lost 6 bases, leaving 9 bases of the junction unmatched. Germline loops: CDR1 SEHNR, CDR2 FQNEAQ (reference sequence). The CDR3 contains 15 residues. CDR3 sequence: CASSLRGQGDNEQFF. CDR3 DNA: TGTGCCAGCAGTCTCCGAGGACAGGGAGACAATGAGCAGTTCTTC.

This chain connects TRBV15 to TRBJ1-1; unclear D gene. Germline CDR1 reads LNHNV; CDR2 reads YYDKDF (reference sequence). V was shortened by 4 bases and J by 0 bases, with 12 bases between the two germline ends. The CDR3 is 15 amino acids. The CDR3, as DNA: TGTGCCACCAGCATGTCCCGGGGTGTGAACACTGAAGCTTTCTTT. This gives the protein CATSMSRGVNTEAFF.

The rearrangement joins TRBV5-1 to TRBJ2-5; 8 bases agree with TRBD2. V shed 3 bases, J shed 5 bases, and the junction held 12 bases outside the gene matches. This CDR3 is 16 amino acids long. CDR1 is SGHRS and CDR2 is YFSETQ in the germline V gene. This chain's CDR3 is CASSSLSGGGRETQYF. CDR3 bases: TGCGCCAGCAGCTCCCTTTCGGGGGGGGGCAGGGAGACCCAGTACTTC.

The rearrangement links TRBV5-1 to TRBJ2-2; 10 bases match TRBD1. This CDR3 region has 14 residues. Trimming removed 3 bases from V and 5 bases from J; junction bases left unmatched: 1. Germline CDR1 is SGHRS and CDR2 is YFSETQ. The chain's CDR3 is CASSWGQGTGELFF. The CDR3 DNA reads as TGCGCCAGCAGCTGGGGACAGGGGACCGGGGAGCTGTTTTTT.

V gene TRBV4-3 combines with J gene TRBJ2-7, with TRBD1 identical over 9 bases. Germline assignment: CDR1 LGHNA and CDR2 YSLEER. J lost 3 bases, V lost 4 bases, and 4 bases had no gene match. This CDR3 has 14 amino acids. The chain's CDR3 is CASSLGTGNYEQYF. DNA for the CDR3: TGCGCCAGCAGCCTCGGGACAGGGAACTACGAGCAGTACTTC.

This clone has only one observation. The rearrangement uses TRBV7-9 and TRBJ2-1; 10 nucleotides match TRBD2. Trimming cost V 11 bases and J 3 bases; bases outside gene matches: 16. The CDR3 covers 17 residues. Germline CDR1 and CDR2: SEHNR and FQNEAQ (reference sequence). This CDR3 reads CAPRPPLLAGLYNEQFF. Here the CDR3 DNA reads TGTGCCCCCAGGCCCCCACTACTAGCGGGGCTCTACAATGAGCAGTTCTTC.

V and J are TRBV7-9 and TRBJ2-1, with 10 bases lining up with TRBD2. The trim removed 0 bases at V and 16 bases at J, leaving 3 bases unmatched. Germline assignment: CDR1 SEHNR and CDR2 FQNEAQ (reference sequence). This CDR3 region has 12 residues. CDR3 sequence (DNA): TGTGCCAGCAGCTTAGCAGCGGGGGGGCCCTTCTTC. Translated: CASSLAAGGPFF.

The CDR3 nucleotides read TGCGCCAGCAGCCCTTTTGATCGGTCCTATCAGCCCCAGCATTTT. Its translation: CASSPFDRSYQPQHF. This chain joins TRBV4-1 and TRBJ1-5, with no clear D. Germline V gives CDR1 MGHRA, CDR2 YSYEKL. V was trimmed by 4 bases and J by 5 bases, leaving 15 bases between them. CDR3 size: 15 residues.

This clone showed up just a few times. The rearrangement uses TRBV7-9 and TRBJ1-5; 7 bases align to TRBD1. Trimming took 4 bases from V and 8 from J; bases not matched to a gene: 14. The germline CDR1 and CDR2 sequences are SEHNR and FQNEAQ (reference sequence). The CDR3 is 16 amino acids. CDR3 amino acids: CASSSSETGNLKPQHF. The DNA of the CDR3 is TGTGCCAGCAGCTCCTCCGAGACAGGGAATTTGAAGCCCCAGCATTTT.

Details on this clone: This sample also contains other DNA sequences that code for the same CDR3. The chain joins TRBV7-2 to TRBJ1-3; D possibly corresponds to TRBD1 (6 bases). The CDR3 has 16 residues. Trimming took 1 base from V and 0 from J, leaving 10 bases between them. CDR1 is SGHTA and CDR2 is FQGNSA in the germline V gene. Here the CDR3 DNA reads TGTGCCAGCAGCTTAGGTCAGGGACACTCTGGAAACACCATATATTTT. Protein product: CASSLGQGHSGNTIYF.

This clone was seen a few times. This chain connects TRBV6-4 to TRBJ1-4; D gene unclear. Looked up from germline, CDR1 is MRHNA and CDR2 is SNTAGT. This CDR3 is built from 10 residues. V was cut by 7 bases and J by 11 bases, with 8 bases left in between. The CDR3 bases are TGTGCCAGCACCGCCAGTAAACTGTTTTTT. Encoded protein: CASTASKLFF.